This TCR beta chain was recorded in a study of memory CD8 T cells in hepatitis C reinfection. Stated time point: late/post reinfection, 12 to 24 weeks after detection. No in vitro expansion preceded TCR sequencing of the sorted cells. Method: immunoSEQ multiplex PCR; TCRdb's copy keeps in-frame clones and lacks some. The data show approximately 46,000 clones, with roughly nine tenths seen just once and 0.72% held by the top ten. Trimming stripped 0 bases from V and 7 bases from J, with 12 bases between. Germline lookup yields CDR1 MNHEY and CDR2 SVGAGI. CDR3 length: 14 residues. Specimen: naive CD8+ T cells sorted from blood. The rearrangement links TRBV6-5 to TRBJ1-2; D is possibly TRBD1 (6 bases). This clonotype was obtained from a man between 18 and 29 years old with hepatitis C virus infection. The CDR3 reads CASSYSRGGAGYTF. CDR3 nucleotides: TGTGCCAGCAGTTACTCGAGGGGGGGGGCTGGCTACACCTTC.